The 16 T cell receptor beta chains given below trace back to one sample, sequenced in a study of shared clonotypes between healthy human individuals. Only in-frame clones appear in the TCRdb table, and some are missing; sequencing was by immunoSEQ multiplex PCR. The table records a few million clones, approximately 90% of them present only once. Material for sequencing was naive CD4+ T cells from PBMCs. Specified subset: CD45RA+ positively selected. Every receptor here comes from a man aged 18 to 35 in good health. Some clones in this sample may be carry-over from other donors' samples.

This clone was seen only once. Other DNA sequences in the sample encode the same CDR3. This chain uses TRBV9 with TRBJ2-1, with 8 bases aligning to TRBD2. Germline trimming cut 0 bases from V and 4 bases from J; bases unmatched to any gene: 6. There are 16 residues in the CDR3. Germline values: CDR1 SGDLS, CDR2 YYNGEE. The CDR3 spells CASSVAAGRAYNEQFF. CDR3 nucleotide sequence: TGTGCCAGCAGCGTAGCCGCCGGGAGGGCTTACAATGAGCAGTTCTTC.

The chain joins TRBV19 to TRBJ2-5; D possibly corresponds to TRBD2 (6 bases). CDR3 size: 16 residues. Germline lookup yields CDR1 LNHDA and CDR2 SQIVND (reference sequence). Trimming removed 6 bases from V and 5 bases from J, with 22 bases in between. The CDR3, as DNA: TGTGCCAGTAGACGTAGGTCCGGGAGTAGCTGGGAGACCCAGTACTTC. Its protein is CASRRRSGSSWETQYF.

The CDR3 protein is CASSIGTGFGNTIYF. CDR3 DNA: TGTGCCAGTAGTATAGGAACGGGGTTTGGAAACACCATATATTTT. The chain joins TRBV19 to TRBJ1-3; D gene uncertain. Deletions cut 1 base from V and 3 bases from J, with 10 bases between. The CDR3 runs 15 residues. The germline CDR1 and CDR2 sequences are LNHDA and SQIVND (reference sequence).

This sequence joins TRBV27 and TRBJ1-2; perhaps TRBD1 as D (5 bases). From germline, CDR1 is MNHEY and CDR2 SMNVEV (reference sequence). Trimming removed 3 bases from V and 0 bases from J, with 17 bases in between. The CDR3 is made up of 17 amino acids. This chain's CDR3 is CASSFLSAGAANYGYTF. The CDR3 region has the DNA TGTGCCAGCAGTTTTTTGAGTGCTGGGGCGGCTAACTATGGCTACACCTTC.

Concerning this clone: Distinct nucleotide sequences in the sample also encode this CDR3. The chain links TRBV2 to TRBJ2-7; no clear D gene. V shed 1 base and J shed 0 bases, with 7 bases lying between them. CDR1 is SNHLY and CDR2 is FYNNEI in the germline V gene. This CDR3 region has 14 residues. CDR3 in amino acids: CASSEGITSYEQYF. The CDR3 coding sequence is TGTGCCAGCAGTGAAGGGATCACCTCCTACGAGCAGTACTTC.

The chain carries TRBV4-1 and TRBJ1-5; no definite D call. There are 14 residues in the CDR3. The germline CDR1 and CDR2 sequences are MGHRA and YSYEKL. V was clipped by 0 bases and J by 7 bases, with 10 bases between them. In nucleotides, the CDR3 is TGCGCCAGCAGCCAAGATGGACGAGAGCAGCCCCAGCATTTT. Its translation is CASSQDGREQPQHF.

The chain recombines TRBV25-1 with TRBJ1-1, with D maybe TRBD1 (5 bases). The V end was cut by 5 bases, the J end by 4 bases, with 17 bases between. There are 15 residues in the CDR3. CDR1 MGHDK and CDR2 SYGVNS come from the germline V gene. The CDR3 region is CASSSAGNLGTEAFF. CDR3 sequence (DNA): TGTGCCAGCAGTTCGGCAGGGAATTTGGGCACTGAAGCTTTCTTT. Full variable domain (outside the CDR3, taken from reference TRBV25-1 and TRBJ1-1): EADIYQTPRYLVIGTGKKITLECSQTMGHDKMYWYQQDPGMELHLIHYSYGVNSTEKGDLSSESTVSRIRTEHFPLTLESARPSHTSQYLCASSSAGNLGTEAFFGQGTRLTVV.

CDR3 nucleotide sequence: TGCGCCAGCAGCCAAGCGGTTGCCGGGGAGCTGTTTTTT. This translates into CASSQAVAGELFF. The chain recombines TRBV4-3 with TRBJ2-2; D unclear. The CDR3 totals 13 residues. Germline CDR1 LGHNA, CDR2 YSLEER. V lost 1 base and J lost 6, with 6 bases in between.

The J gene is TRBJ2-2, the V gene TRBV10-1, with 10 bases matching TRBD2. This CDR3 contains 17 residues. Germline CDR1 is WNHNN and CDR2 is SYGVQD (reference sequence). V trimming: 4 bases; J trimming: 2 bases; junction bases outside the gene matches: 7. The CDR3 is CASSGKTSGLNTGELFF. The CDR3, as DNA: TGCGCCAGCAGTGGAAAGACTAGCGGGCTAAACACCGGGGAGCTGTTTTTT.

This clone was recorded a few times. This sample includes further DNA sequences coding for the same CDR3. This chain joins TRBV20-1 and TRBJ1-1; D is ambiguous. Trimming cost V 6 bases and J 1 base, with 6 bases left between them. The CDR3 is 11 residues long. Germline lookup yields CDR1 DFQATT and CDR2 SNEGSKA (reference sequence). The CDR3 is CSAAENTEAFF. CDR3 DNA: TGCAGTGCAGCAGAGAACACTGAAGCTTTCTTT.

On this clone itself: This sample also contains other DNA sequences that code for the same CDR3. The chain is built from TRBV2 and TRBJ2-5; no firm D call. The CDR3 loop spans 14 amino acids. Per germline, CDR1 SNHLY and CDR2 FYNNEI. Trimming left V 4 bases short and J 2 bases short, with 11 bases between. For the CDR3, the DNA is TGTGCCAGCAGTGCAAGGCGGTCTCAAGAGACCCAGTACTTC. Amino acid sequence: CASSARRSQETQYF.

The rearrangement joins TRBV28 to TRBJ1-5; D perhaps matches TRBD1 (6 bases). The CDR3 runs 16 residues. The germline V gene encodes CDR1 MDHEN and CDR2 SYDVKM. Deletions cut 0 bases from V and 3 bases from J, with 12 bases between. This CDR3 reads CASSLWGRGANQPQHF. In DNA, the CDR3 is TGTGCCAGCAGTTTATGGGGCAGGGGTGCCAATCAGCCCCAGCATTTT.

The V call is TRBV27, the J call TRBJ2-1; D is ambiguous. Trimming pared 3 bases from V and 10 bases from J, leaving 16 bases between. Germline V gives CDR1 MNHEY, CDR2 SMNVEV (reference sequence). The CDR3 length is 14 residues. CDR3 protein: CASSFSTWGREQFF. The DNA for the CDR3 is TGTGCCAGCAGTTTTTCGACATGGGGTAGGGAGCAGTTCTTC.

The V call is TRBV2, the J call TRBJ2-1, with a tentative D call TRBD1 (5 bases). Deletions cut 6 bases from V and 5 bases from J, with 11 bases between. Germline CDR1 and CDR2: SNHLY and FYNNEI. The CDR3 consists of 13 residues. CDR3 sequence (DNA): TGTGCCAGCAGAGTCGACAGAAACAATGAGCAGTTCTTC. As protein: CASRVDRNNEQFF.

The chain uses TRBV29-1 and TRBJ2-1; possibly TRBD2 for D (7 bases). Trimming left V 3 bases short and J 4 bases short, with 13 bases between. The germline V gene has CDR1 SQVTM and CDR2 ANQGSEA. The length of the CDR3 is 14 residues. The CDR3 DNA sequence: TGCAGCGTTGAGGTACAGGGAGGGTACAATGAGCAGTTCTTC. It codes for CSVEVQGGYNEQFF.

The chain couples TRBV19 to TRBJ1-5; D call uncertain. The germline CDR1 and CDR2 sequences are LNHDA and SQIVND (reference sequence). V lost 2 bases and J lost 2, with 16 bases in between. The CDR3 contains 17 residues. CDR3 residues: CASSIREGAPGNQPQHF. The CDR3 DNA is TGTGCCAGTAGTATACGGGAGGGAGCGCCGGGCAATCAGCCCCAGCATTTT.